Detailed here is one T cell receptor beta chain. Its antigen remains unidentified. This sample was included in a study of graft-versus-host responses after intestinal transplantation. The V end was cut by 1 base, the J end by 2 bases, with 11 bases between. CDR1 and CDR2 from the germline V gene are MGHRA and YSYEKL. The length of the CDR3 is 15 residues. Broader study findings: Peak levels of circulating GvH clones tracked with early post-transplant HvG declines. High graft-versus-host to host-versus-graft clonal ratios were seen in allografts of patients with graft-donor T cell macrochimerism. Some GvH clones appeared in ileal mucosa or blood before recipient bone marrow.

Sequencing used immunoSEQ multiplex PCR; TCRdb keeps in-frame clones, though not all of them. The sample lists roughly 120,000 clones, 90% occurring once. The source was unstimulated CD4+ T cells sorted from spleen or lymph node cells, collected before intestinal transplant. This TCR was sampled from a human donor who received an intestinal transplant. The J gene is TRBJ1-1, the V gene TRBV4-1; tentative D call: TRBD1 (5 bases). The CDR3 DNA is TGCGCCAGCAGCCAAGGACGGGGGAGAAACACTGAAGCTTTCTTT. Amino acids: CASSQGRGRNTEAFF.